The 8 T cell receptor beta chains below come from one sample, sequenced in a study of T cells in Graves' hyperthyroidism and ophthalmopathy (dated by TCRdb to between 2017 and 2020). To prepare the library, multiplex PCR was applied. Data came from an Illumina HiSeq 2000. TCR beta CDR3 regions were amplified from RNA transcripts. For the first round of RT-PCR on the TCR CDR3, the HTBI primer set was used together with the Qiagen OneStep RT-PCR kit. TCRdb took the public reads, trimmed them with fastp at Q25, ran MiXCR for clone calling and kept in-frame beta chains. Rows are unified per CDR3 protein, each entry keeping the most common DNA and genes. Recorded for this sample are over 500,000 distinct CDR3 sequences; roughly 45% of them occurred a single time. Approximately 44% of the sample belongs to the ten largest clones. Input material: peripheral blood or thyroid tissue (not recorded which). These receptors were collected from an adult woman with Graves' disease, either hyperthyroidism or ophthalmopathy (not recorded which).

This clonotype was seen at least ten times. This chain joins TRBV24-1 and TRBJ2-5; the match to TRBD1 covers 7 bases. The germline V gene encodes CDR1 KGHDR and CDR2 SFDVKD. The V segment lost 5 bases and the J segment 5 bases; nucleotides outside the gene matches: 7. The CDR3 consists of 14 residues. The CDR3 sequence is CATSGQGGVETQYF. CDR3 sequence (DNA): TGTGCCACCAGTGGTCAAGGGGGCGTGGAGACCCAGTACTTC.

The genes are TRBV2 and TRBJ1-5, with D possibly being TRBD1 (5 bases). The V end was cut by 7 bases, the J end by 5 bases, with 18 bases between. The CDR3 has 15 residues. The germline gives CDR1 SNHLY, CDR2 FYNNEI. The CDR3 bases are TGTGCCAGCAATATGGAGCAGGGTTTCGATCAGCCCCAGCATTTT. Its translation is CASNMEQGFDQPQHF.

This clonotype was seen repeatedly, ten times or more. The CDR3 loop is CASSLGTGVATEAFF. CDR3 in DNA: TGTGCCAGCAGCCTAGGGACAGGGGTCGCCACTGAAGCTTTCTTT. The chain is built from TRBV7-9 and TRBJ1-1, with 10 nucleotides matching TRBD1. There are 15 residues in the CDR3. V shed 5 bases, J shed 4 bases, and the junction held 7 bases outside the gene matches. The germline V gene has CDR1 SEHNR and CDR2 FQNEAQ (reference sequence).

This clonotype was recorded many times. The chain combines TRBV11-2 with TRBJ2-7; D gene unclear. The CDR3 has 15 residues. V was pared by 7 bases and J by 1 base, with 17 bases between. CDR1 SGHAT and CDR2 FQNNGV come from the germline V gene. The CDR3 region has the DNA TGTGCCAGCACCTTCGCGAGGTTAGGGTCCTACGAGCAGTACTTC. Translation: CASTFARLGSYEQYF. Full variable domain (remainder filled in from reference TRBV11-2 and TRBJ2-7): EAGVAQSPRYKIIEKRQSVAFWCNPISGHATLYWYQQILGQGPKLLIQFQNNGVVDDSQLPKDRFSAERLKGVDSTLKIQPAKLEDSAVYLCASTFARLGSYEQYFGPGTRLTVT.

As DNA, the CDR3 is TGTGCCAGCAGTTTCGAAAGGGTGGGTTCACCCCTCCACTTT. Protein sequence: CASSFERVGSPLHF. V gene TRBV12-3 or TRBV12-4 combines with J gene TRBJ1-6; D remains unclear. This CDR3 comprises 14 residues. The V gene lost 3 bases and the J gene lost 9 bases, with 12 bases spanning the gap.

V and J are TRBV2 and TRBJ2-5, with D perhaps TRBD1 (6 bases). The CDR3 extends over 15 amino acids. The germline V gene encodes CDR1 SNHLY and CDR2 FYNNEI. V lost 6 bases, J lost 1 base, and 15 bases lay in between. The CDR3 loop reads CASSGLTGSQETQYF. The CDR3 bases are TGTGCCAGCAGCGGCCTAACAGGGTCCCAAGAGACCCAGTACTTC. Full variable domain (missing parts from reference TRBV2 and TRBJ2-5): EPEVTQTPSHQVTQMGQEVILRCVPISNHLYFYWYRQILGQKVEFLVSFYNNEISEKSEIFDDQFSVERPDGSNFTLKIRSTKLEDSAMYFCASSGLTGSQETQYFGPGTRLLVL.

This chain links TRBV10-3 with TRBJ1-3, with D maybe TRBD1 (5 bases). CDR3 size: 14 residues. The V end was cut by 0 bases, the J end by 4 bases, with 7 bases between. The V gene's germline CDR1 is ENHRY and CDR2 SYGVKD. The CDR3 here is CAISESGVGNTIYF. CDR3 sequence (DNA): TGTGCCATCAGTGAGTCGGGGGTAGGAAACACCATATATTTT.

As regards this clonotype: The junction differs from germline at one of its ends, possibly a read error. The chain is built from TRBV10-3 and TRBJ2-5; 7 bases map to TRBD2. The CDR3 sequence is 15 residues long. In germline, CDR1 is ENHRY, CDR2 SYGVKD. Written as DNA, the CDR3 is TGTGCCAGCAGTTTAGGGGCAGCGGGGAGAGAGACCCAGTACTTC. Residues: CASSLGAAGRETQYF.